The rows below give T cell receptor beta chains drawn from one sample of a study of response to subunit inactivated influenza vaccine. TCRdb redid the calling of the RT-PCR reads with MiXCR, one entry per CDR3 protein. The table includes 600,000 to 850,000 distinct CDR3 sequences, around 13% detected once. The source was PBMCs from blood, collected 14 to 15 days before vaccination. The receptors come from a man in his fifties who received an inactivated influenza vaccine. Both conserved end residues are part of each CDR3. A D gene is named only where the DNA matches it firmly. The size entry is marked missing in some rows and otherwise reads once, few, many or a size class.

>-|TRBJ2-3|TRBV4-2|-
TGTGCCAGCAGCCAAGAGGCAAGCCCCGGGGCAGATACGCAGTATTTT
CASSQEASPGADTQYF
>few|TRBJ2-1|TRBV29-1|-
TGCAGCGCTCAACGGTACAATGAGCAGTTCTTC
CSAQRYNEQFF
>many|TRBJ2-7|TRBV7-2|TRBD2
TGTGCCAGCAGCACAACTGGACTAGCGGGAGCTTACGAGCAGTACTTC
CASSTTGLAGAYEQYF
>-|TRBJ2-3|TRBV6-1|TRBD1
TGTGCCAGCAGTAGAGACAGGGGCCGGACAGATACGCAGTATTTT
CASSRDRGRTDTQYF
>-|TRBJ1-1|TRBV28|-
TGTGCCAGCAGTTCCTTCGACAGGTATCTCACTGAAGCTTTCTTT
CASSSFDRYLTEAFF
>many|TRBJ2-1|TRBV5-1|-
TGCGCCAGCAGCTTGGAGCAGCGTCGGAATGAGCAGTTCTTC
CASSLEQRRNEQFF
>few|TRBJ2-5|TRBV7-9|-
TGTGCCAGCAGCTTAGCACTTGGACCGATATACTTC
CASSLALGPIYF
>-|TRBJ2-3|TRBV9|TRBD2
TGTGCCAGCAGCGTTAGCGGGATACGGGCAGATACGCAGTATTTT
CASSVSGIRADTQYF
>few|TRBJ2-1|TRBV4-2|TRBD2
TGTGCCAGCAGCCAAGGTACTAGCGGGGGTATCTACAATGAGCAGTTCTTC
CASSQGTSGGIYNEQFF
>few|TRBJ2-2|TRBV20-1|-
TGCAGTGCCTTCGGCGGGGAGCTGTTTTTT
CSAFGGELFF
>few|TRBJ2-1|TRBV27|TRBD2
TGTGCCAGCAGTCTAATAGCGGGAGTTTACAATGAGCAGTTCTTC
CASSLIAGVYNEQFF
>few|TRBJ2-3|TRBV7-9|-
TGTGCCAGCACCGAGGTGGCCGGTACGCAGTATTTT
CASTEVAGTQYF
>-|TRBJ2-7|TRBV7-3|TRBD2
TGTGCCAGCAGCATTACCGGACTAGCGGGAGGAACGTACGGGCAGTACTTC
CASSITGLAGGTYGQYF
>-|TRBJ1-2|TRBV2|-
TGTGCCAGCAGTGGGGGGCGCGGTGGCTACACCTTC
CASSGGRGGYTF
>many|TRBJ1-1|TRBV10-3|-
TGTGCCATCAGGTCGACAAACTGGGAAGCTTTCTTT
CAIRSTNWEAFF
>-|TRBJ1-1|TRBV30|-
TGTGCCTGGACCCCAGGTCGCAGGGGCCCTGAAGCTTTCTTT
CAWTPGRRGPEAFF
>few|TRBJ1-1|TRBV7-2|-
TGTGCCAGCAGCTTATTAATGTTCACTGAAGCTTTCTTT
CASSLLMFTEAFF
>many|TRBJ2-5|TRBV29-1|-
TGCAGCGTTGTCAGGGAGACCCAGTACTTC
CSVVRETQYF
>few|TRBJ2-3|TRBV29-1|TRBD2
TGCAGCGTTGTCGGGGGGGCTGGAGATACGCAGTATTTT
CSVVGGAGDTQYF
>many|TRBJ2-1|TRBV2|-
TGTGCCAGCAGTGAAAGGGGACCCTACAATGAGCAGTTCTTC
CASSERGPYNEQFF
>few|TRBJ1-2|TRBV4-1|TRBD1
TGCGCCAGCAGCGGACAGGGGGCAGGGTACTATGGCTACACCTTC
CASSGQGAGYYGYTF
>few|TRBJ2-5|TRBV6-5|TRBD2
TGTGCCAGCAGTTCCGGGCTAGCGGGGGGCGACCAAGAGACCCAGTACTTC
CASSSGLAGGDQETQYF
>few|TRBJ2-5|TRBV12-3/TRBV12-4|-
TGTGCCAGCAGTTTAAATCGGGTCGGGGAGACCCAGTACTTC
CASSLNRVGETQYF
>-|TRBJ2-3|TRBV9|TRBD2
TGTGCCAGCAGCTCGACTGGGGGGGTGGAGGCAGATACGCAGTATTTT
CASSSTGGVEADTQYF
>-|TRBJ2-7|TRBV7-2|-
TGTGCCAGCAGCTTATTTGACGGATACGAGCAGTACTTC
CASSLFDGYEQYF
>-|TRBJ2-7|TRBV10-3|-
TGTGCCATCAGTGAGTCCTGGGGGCTAGCTAGCTACGAGCAGTACTTC
CAISESWGLASYEQYF
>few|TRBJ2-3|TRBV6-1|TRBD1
TGTGCCAGCAGGGGGCCGGGACAGGGTACAGATACGCAGTATTTT
CASRGPGQGTDTQYF
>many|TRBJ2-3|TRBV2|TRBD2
TGTGCCAGCAGTGAGCATACGGGAGGAACAGATACGCAGTATTTT
CASSEHTGGTDTQYF
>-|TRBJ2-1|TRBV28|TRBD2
TGTGCCAGCAGTTCCCGGGGGCGGGAGGGCCCCTTGGATGAGCAGTTCTTC
CASSSRGREGPLDEQFF
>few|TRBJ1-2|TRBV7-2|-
TGTGCCAGCAGCTTAGCTAGTAGCCAGGCTAACTATGGCTACACCTTC
CASSLASSQANYGYTF
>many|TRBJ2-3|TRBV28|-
TGTGCCAGCACCCCATCGGGCGTCACGACAGATACGCAGTATTTT
CASTPSGVTTDTQYF
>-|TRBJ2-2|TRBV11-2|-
TGTGCCAGCAGAGAGCGGGTGAACACCGGGGAGCTGTTTTTT
CASRERVNTGELFF
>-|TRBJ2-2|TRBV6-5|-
TGTGCCAGCAGTTACTCGAGAGGGATCGGGGAGCTGTTTTTT
CASSYSRGIGELFF
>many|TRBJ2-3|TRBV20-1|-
TGCAGTGCCCGGGGTACAGATACGCAGTATTTT
CSARGTDTQYF
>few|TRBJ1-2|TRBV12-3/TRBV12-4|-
TGTGCCAGCACCTACGGTTTGGGGCCCTACTATGGCTACACCTTC
CASTYGLGPYYGYTF
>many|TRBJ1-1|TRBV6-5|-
TGTGCCAGCAGTTACGAGAGTACGGCAGGAATGAACACTGAAGCTTTCTTT
CASSYESTAGMNTEAFF
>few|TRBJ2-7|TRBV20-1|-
TGCAGTGCTGGTCAAAATCGGGCCTACGAGCAGTACTTC
CSAGQNRAYEQYF
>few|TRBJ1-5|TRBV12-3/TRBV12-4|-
TGTGCCAGCAGTTTGTTAGGGCTGGGTCCCCAGCATTTT
CASSLLGLGPQHF
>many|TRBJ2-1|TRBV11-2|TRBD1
TGTGCCAGCAGCTTAAACTTCGGGACAGGGGATTATGAGCAGTTCTTC
CASSLNFGTGDYEQFF
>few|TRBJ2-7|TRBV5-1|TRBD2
TGCGCCAGCAGCTTGGGGCCTAGCGGGGACGAGCAGTACTTC
CASSLGPSGDEQYF
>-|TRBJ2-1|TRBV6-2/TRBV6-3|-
TGTGCCAGCAGTGTGCGGGGTTACGATGAGCAGTTCTTC
CASSVRGYDEQFF
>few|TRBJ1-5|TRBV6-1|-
TGTGCCAGCAGCAAAATGAGCCTCCCATCCAGCAATCAGCCCCAGCATTTT
CASSKMSLPSSNQPQHF
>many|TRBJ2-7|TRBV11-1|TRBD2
TGTGCCAGCAGCCGGACTAGCGGGCTCTCCTACGAGCAGTACTTC
CASSRTSGLSYEQYF
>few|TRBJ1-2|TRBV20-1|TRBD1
TGCAGTGCCAGCGGGGGCTACAGGGGATATGGCTACACCTTC
CSASGGYRGYGYTF
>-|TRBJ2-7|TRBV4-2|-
TGTGCCAGCAGCCAAGATTGGGGGGCGGACTCCTACGAGCAGTACTTC
CASSQDWGADSYEQYF
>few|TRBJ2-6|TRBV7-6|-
TGTGCCAGCAGTGTTGATCCCTCTGGGGCCAACGTCCTGACTTTC
CASSVDPSGANVLTF
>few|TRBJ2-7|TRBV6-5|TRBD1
TGTGCCAGCAGTTACTCCGGGACAGGGAACGAGCAGTACTTC
CASSYSGTGNEQYF
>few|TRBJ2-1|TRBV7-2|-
TGTGCCAGCAGCTCTCAAGACAGGTACAATGAGCAGTTCTTC
CASSSQDRYNEQFF
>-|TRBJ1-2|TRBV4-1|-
TGCGCCAGCAGCCAAGGGTCAGGGGACCATGGCTACACCTTC
CASSQGSGDHGYTF
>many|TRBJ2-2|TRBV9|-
TGTGCCAGCAGCCCCCGACAGGCCGCGAACACCGGGGAGCTGTTTTTT
CASSPRQAANTGELFF